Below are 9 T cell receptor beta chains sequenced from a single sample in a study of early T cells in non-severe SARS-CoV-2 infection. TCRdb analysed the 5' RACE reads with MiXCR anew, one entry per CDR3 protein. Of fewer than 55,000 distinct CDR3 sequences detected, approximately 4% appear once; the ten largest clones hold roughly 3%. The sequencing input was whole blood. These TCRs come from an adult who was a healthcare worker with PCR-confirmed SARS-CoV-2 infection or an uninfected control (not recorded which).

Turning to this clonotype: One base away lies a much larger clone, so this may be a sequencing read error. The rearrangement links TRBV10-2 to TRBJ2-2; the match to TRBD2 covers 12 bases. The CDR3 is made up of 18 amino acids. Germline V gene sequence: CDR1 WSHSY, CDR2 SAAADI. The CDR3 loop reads CTSTTVSRLAGVTGELFF. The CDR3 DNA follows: TGCACCAGCACCACGGTTTCCAGACTAGCGGGAGTTACCGGGGAGCTGTTTTTT.

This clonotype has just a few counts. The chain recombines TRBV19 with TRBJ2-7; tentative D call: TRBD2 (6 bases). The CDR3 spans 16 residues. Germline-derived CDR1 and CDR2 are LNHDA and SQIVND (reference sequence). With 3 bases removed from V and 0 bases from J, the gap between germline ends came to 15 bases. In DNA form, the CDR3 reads TGTGCCAGTAGTATGGGTGAGGGCGGGGTCTCCTACGAGCAGTACTTC. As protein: CASSMGEGGVSYEQYF.

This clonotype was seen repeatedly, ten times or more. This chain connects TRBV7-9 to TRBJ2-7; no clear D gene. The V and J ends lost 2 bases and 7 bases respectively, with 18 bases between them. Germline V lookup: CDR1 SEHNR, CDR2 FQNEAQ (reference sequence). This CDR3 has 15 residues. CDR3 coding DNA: TGTGCCAGCAGCTTATCCTTGCTCTACACTGGGGAGCAGTACTTC. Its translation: CASSLSLLYTGEQYF.

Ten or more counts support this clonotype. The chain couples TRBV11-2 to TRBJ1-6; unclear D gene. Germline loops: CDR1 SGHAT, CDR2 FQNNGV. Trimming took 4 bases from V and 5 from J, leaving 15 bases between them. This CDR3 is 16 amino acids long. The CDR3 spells CASSSNMGFDNSPLHF. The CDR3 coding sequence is TGTGCCAGCAGCTCTAACATGGGGTTTGATAATTCACCCCTCCACTTT.

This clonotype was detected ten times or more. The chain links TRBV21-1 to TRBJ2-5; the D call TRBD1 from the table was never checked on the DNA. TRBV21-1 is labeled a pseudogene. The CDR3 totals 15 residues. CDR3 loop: CASSTSPGGQETQYF. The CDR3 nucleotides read TGTGCCAGCAGTACCTCCCCCGGGGGGCAAGAGACCCAGTACTTC.

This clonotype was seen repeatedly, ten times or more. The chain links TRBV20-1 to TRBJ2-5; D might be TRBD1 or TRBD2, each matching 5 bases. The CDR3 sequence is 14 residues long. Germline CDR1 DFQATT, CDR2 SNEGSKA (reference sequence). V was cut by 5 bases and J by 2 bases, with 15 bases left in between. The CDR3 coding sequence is TGCAGTGCTGTCCACCGGGGCGGACAAGAGACCCAGTACTTC. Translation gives CSAVHRGGQETQYF.

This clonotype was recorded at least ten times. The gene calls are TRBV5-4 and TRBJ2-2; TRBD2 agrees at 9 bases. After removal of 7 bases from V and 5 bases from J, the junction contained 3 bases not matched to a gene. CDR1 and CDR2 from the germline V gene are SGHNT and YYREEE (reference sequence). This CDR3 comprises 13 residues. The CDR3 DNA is TGTGCCAGCCGACTAGCGGAAACCGGGGAGCTGTTTTTT. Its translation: CASRLAETGELFF.

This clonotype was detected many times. The DNA for the CDR3 is TGTGCCAGCTCACCACGGGACGGGGAGACCCAGTACTTC. Translated, it gives CASSPRDGETQYF. The V call is TRBV18, the J call TRBJ2-5; D could derive from TRBD1 or TRBD2 (5 bases each). The CDR3 covers 13 residues. The V end lost 1 base, the J end lost 5 bases, and 8 bases lay between the germline ends. Looked up from germline, CDR1 is KGHSH and CDR2 is LQKENI.

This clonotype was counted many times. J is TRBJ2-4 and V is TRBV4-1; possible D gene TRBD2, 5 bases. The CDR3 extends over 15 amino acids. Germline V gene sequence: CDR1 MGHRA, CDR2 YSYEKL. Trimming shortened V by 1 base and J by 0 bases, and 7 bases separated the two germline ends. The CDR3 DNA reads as TGCGCCAGCAGCCAAGTCGGACTAGCCAAAAACATTCAGTACTTC. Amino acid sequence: CASSQVGLAKNIQYF.